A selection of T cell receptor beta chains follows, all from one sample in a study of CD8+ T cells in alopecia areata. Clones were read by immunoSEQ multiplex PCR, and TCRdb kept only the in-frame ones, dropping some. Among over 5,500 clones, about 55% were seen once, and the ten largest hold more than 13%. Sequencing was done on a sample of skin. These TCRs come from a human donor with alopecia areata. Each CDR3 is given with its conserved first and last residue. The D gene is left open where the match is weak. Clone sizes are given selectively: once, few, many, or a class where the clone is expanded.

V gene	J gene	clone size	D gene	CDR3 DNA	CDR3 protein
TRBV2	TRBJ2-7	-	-	TGTGCCAGCAGCCCCGGGACATCCTACGAGCAGTACTTC	CASSPGTSYEQYF
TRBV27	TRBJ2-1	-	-	TGTGCCAGCAGTCTGGGGGGGCGTGAGCAGCTCTTC	CASSLGGREQLF
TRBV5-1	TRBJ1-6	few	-	TGCGCCAGCAGCTTGGGTCTTCGAGGCTATAATTCACCCCTCCACTTT	CASSLGLRGYNSPLHF
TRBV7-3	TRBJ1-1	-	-	TGTGCCAGCAGCTTAACGGAGGGTTCCACTGAAGCTTTCTTT	CASSLTEGSTEAFF
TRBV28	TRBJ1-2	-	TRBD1	TGTGCCAGCAGCCCAGGACAGGGGGGGCTTAGGCTCCTCTATGGCTACACCTTC	CASSPGQGGLRLLYGYTF
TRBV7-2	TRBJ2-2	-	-	TGTGCCAGCAGCTCCCACGGCCGGGACACTATCACCGGGGAGCTGTTTTTT	CASSSHGRDTITGELFF
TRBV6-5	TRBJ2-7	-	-	TGTGCCAGCAGTGAATTCGGGGACACCTCCGAGCAGTACTTC	CASSEFGDTSEQYF
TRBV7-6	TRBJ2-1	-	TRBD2	TGTGCCAGCAGCTTAGCGGCCGGGGGGTATGAGCAGTTCTTC	CASSLAAGGYEQFF
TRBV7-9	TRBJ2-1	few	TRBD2	TGTGCCAGCAGCTTACCCGGGACTAGCGGGATCCGGAATGAGCAGTTCTTC	CASSLPGTSGIRNEQFF
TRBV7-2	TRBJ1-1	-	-	TGTGCCAGCAGCACCCGGACACCCGAGGGTGAAGCTTTCTTT	CASSTRTPEGEAFF
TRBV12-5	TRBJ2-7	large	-	TGTGCTAGTGGCGCGGGGAACTACGAGCAGTACTTC	CASGAGNYEQYF
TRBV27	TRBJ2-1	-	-	TGTGCCAGCAGTCCTACCTTAGCGGCCTCCTACAATGAGCAGTTCTTC	CASSPTLAASYNEQFF
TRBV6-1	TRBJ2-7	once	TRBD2	TGTGCCAGCAGTGAAGCGTCGCCGAGTTTGGGGGACTACTACGAGCAGTACTTC	CASSEASPSLGDYYEQYF
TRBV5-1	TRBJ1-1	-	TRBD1	TGCGCCAGCAGCGGAAGACAGGGGAGTTCGCTTCACACTGAAGCTTTCTTT	CASSGRQGSSLHTEAFF
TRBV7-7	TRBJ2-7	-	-	TGTGCCAGCAGCCCCTCGGGTCAGGGGACCTACGAGCAGTACTTC	CASSPSGQGTYEQYF
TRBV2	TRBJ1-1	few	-	TGTGCCAGCAGTAGTCAGGTGATGAGATTCGAAGCTTTCTTT	CASSSQVMRFEAFF
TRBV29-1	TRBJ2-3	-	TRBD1	TGCAGCGGAGAGACAGGGTCAGATACGCAGTATTTT	CSGETGSDTQYF
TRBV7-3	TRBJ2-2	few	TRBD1	TGTGCCAGCAGCTTAGGACAGGCCGGCACCGGGGAGCTGTTTTTT	CASSLGQAGTGELFF
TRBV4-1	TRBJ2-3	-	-	TGCGCCAGCAGCCAAAAGATCGACACAGATACGCAGTATTTT	CASSQKIDTDTQYF
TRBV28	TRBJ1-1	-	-	TGCGCCAGCAGTTTACCTCGGAGGGGGGGCGGGAACACTGAAGCTTTCTTT	CASSLPRRGGGNTEAFF
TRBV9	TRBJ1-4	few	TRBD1	TGTGCCAGCAGCGGCGGGACAGGGGTAATGAAACTGTTTTTT	CASSGGTGVMKLFF
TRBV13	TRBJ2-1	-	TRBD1	TGTGCCAGCAGCCCCGGGACAGGGGCGGATGAGCAGTTCTTC	CASSPGTGADEQFF
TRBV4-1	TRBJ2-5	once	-	TGCGCCAGCAGCCAAGATGAGGGGAACGCGGGCCAAGAGACCCAGTACTTC	CASSQDEGNAGQETQYF
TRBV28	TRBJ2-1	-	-	TGTGCCAGCACCTCCTCCGGGACATACAGCTCCTACAATGAGCAGTTCTTC	CASTSSGTYSSYNEQFF
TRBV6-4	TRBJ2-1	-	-	TGTGCCAGCAGTGACTCGAACGTTAATGAGCAGTTCTTC	CASSDSNVNEQFF
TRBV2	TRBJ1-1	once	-	TGTGCCAGCACCCAGGGACACCGGGACACTGAAGCTTTCTTT	CASTQGHRDTEAFF
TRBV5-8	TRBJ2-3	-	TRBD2	TGTGCCAGCAGCTTGGGCGGGGGTAGCAGCACAGATACGCAGTATTTT	CASSLGGGSSTDTQYF
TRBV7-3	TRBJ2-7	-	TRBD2	TGTGCCAGCAGCCCCGGCAGACTAGCGGGAGGCACCTACGAGCAGTACTTC	CASSPGRLAGGTYEQYF
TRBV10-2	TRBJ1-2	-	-	TGCGCCAGCAGCCGGGACAACTATGGCTACACCTTC	CASSRDNYGYTF
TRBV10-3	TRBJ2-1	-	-	TGTGCCATCAGTGGCGGGACTAATGAGCAGTTCTTC	CAISGGTNEQFF
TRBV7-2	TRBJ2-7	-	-	TGTGCCAGCAGCTTAGAGACAGCCAACTACGAGCAGTACTTC	CASSLETANYEQYF
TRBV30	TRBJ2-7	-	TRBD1	TGTGCCTGGGTCAGGACAGGGGGCCCCTACGAGCAGTACTTC	CAWVRTGGPYEQYF
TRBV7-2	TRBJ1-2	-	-	TGTGCCAGCAGCTTCCAGCATCAAGGCTACACCTTC	CASSFQHQGYTF
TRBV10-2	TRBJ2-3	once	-	TGCGCCTCCCTAAAGGGGTTTACTGGTAGCACAGATACGCAGTATTTT	CASLKGFTGSTDTQYF
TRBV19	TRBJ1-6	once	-	TGTGCCAGTAGTCCCAGGCCTGAAGGAATCTTCTCCTATAATTCACCCCTCCACTTT	CASSPRPEGIFSYNSPLHF
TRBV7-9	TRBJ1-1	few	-	TGTGCCAGCAGCTTATCTGCAAGCACTGAAGCTTTCTTT	CASSLSASTEAFF
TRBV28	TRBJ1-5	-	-	TGTGCCAGCAGTTTCTTCGGGCCCCAGCATTTT	CASSFFGPQHF
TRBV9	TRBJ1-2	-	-	TGTGCCAGCAGCGTAGCCCCAGGAAACTATGGCTACACCTTC	CASSVAPGNYGYTF
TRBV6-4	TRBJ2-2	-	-	TGTGCCAGCAGTGACTCCTTCTACACTAACACCGGGGAGCTGTTTTTT	CASSDSFYTNTGELFF
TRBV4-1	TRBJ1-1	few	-	TGCGCCAGCAGGGGAGGGGGGTTCACTGAAGCTTTCTTT	CASRGGGFTEAFF